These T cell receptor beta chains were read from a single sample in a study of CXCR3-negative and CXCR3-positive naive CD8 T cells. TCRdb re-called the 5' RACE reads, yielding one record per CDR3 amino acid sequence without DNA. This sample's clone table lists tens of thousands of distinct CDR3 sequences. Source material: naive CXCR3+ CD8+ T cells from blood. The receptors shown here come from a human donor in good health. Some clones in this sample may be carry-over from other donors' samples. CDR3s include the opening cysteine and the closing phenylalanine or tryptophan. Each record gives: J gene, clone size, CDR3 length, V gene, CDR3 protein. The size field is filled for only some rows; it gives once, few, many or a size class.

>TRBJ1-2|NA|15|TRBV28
CASSLILGANYGYTF
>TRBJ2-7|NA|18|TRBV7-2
CASSPLRGKGQVPYEQYF
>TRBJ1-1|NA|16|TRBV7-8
CASSFTADQMNTEAFF
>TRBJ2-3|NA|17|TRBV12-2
CASRLPPAGAYTDTQYF
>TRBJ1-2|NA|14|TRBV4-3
CASSPAGGGYGYTF
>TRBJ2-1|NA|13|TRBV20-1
CSARIQGYNEQFF
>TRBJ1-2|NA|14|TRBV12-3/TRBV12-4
CASSFSGAVNGYTF
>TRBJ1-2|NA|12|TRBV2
CASRLSDYGYTF
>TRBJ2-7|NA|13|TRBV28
CASVDRSTYEQYF
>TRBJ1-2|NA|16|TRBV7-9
CASSYGQGATFEGYTF
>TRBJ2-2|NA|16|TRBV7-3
CASSPGQGWNTGELFF
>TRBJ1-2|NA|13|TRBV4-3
CASSEPNNYGYTF
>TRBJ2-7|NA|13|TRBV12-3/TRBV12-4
CASERGDSYEQYF
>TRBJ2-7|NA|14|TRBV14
CASSPRGWTYEQYF
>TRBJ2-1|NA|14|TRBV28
CASRGDRTYNEQFF
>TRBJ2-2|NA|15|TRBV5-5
CASSFLPGGTGELFF
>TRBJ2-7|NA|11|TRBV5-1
CASSQAHEQYF
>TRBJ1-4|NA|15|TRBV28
CASSARQGGDEKLFF
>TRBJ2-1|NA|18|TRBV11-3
CASSLDPEVRCSYNEQFF
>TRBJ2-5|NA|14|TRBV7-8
CASSTAREQETQYF
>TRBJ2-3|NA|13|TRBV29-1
CSVGGGSTDTQYF
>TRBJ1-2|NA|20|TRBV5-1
CASSLEGLYPGQGEDYGYTF
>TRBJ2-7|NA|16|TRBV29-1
CSVDPKMDRTAYEQYF
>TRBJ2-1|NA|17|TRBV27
CASRDRTPSGLSGEQFF
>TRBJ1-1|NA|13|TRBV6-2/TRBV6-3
CASSYFPNTEAFF
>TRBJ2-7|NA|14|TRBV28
CASSWTSGRYEQYF
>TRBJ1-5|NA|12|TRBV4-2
CASSQAEEPQHF
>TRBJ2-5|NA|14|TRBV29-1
CSVLEGPNPETQYF
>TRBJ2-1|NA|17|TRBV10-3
CAISESGTVSSYNEQFF
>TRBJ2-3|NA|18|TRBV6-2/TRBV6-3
CASSYPQEVQGSLDTQYF
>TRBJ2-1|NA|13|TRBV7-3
CASSPTLTGEQFF
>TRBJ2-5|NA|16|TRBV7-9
CASSLNRVRVKETQYF
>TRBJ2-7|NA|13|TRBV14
CASSQGRRYGQYF
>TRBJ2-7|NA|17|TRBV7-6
CASSLESSAAGIYEQYF
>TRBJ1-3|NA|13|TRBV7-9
CASSLFAGNTIYF
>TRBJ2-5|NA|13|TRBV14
CASGQGEKETQYF
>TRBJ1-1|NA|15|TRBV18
CASSPGTGANTEAFF
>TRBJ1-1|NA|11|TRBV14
CASSQGHWAFF
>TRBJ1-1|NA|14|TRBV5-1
CASRFREFIAEAFF
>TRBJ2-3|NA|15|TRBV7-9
CASSPPGQGTDTQYF
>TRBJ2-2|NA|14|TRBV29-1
CSVGFRASTGELFF
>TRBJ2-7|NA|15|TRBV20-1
CSARGLTGDLDEQYF
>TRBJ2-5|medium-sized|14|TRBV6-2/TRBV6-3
CASSIPATGGTQYF
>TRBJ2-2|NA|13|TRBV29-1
CSVLTGGAGELFF
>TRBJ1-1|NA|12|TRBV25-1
CASSEYMAEAFF
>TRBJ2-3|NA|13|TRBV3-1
CASSRELLDTQYF
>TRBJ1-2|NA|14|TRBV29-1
CSVEDRLGSGGYTF
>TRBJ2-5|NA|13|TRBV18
CASSPPQSETQYF
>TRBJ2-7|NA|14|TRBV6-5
CASSYLDPGGEQYF
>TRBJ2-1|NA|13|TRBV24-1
CATSEWGNHEQFF
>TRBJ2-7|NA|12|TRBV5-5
CASSHRGDEQYF
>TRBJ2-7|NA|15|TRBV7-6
CASSLDPRGYYEQYF
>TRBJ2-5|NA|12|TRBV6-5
CASRDIQETQYF
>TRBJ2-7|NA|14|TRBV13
CASSFSGSTYEQYF
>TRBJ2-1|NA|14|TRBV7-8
CASSRGQTYNEQFF
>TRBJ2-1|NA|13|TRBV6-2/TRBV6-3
CASAGLLNNEQFF
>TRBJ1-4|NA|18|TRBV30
CAWAGQSQVWTTNEKLFF
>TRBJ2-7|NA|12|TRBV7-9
CASSLEPYEQYF
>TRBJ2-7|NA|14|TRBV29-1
CSVEGQGVDYEQYF
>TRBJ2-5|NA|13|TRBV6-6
CASSRTVGETQYF